The 18 T cell receptor beta chains listed next were all sequenced from one sample in a study of blood T cell repertoires in COVID-19. TCRdb keeps only in-frame clones here, not all; method: immunoSEQ multiplex PCR. Among about 120,000 clones, 80% to 90% were seen once, and the ten largest hold about 2.1%. The sequenced sample was peripheral blood. The receptors stem from a woman in her forties or fifties with acute or convalescent COVID-19.

The chain uses TRBV6-6 and TRBJ1-3; 9 bases are a match to TRBD1. V was clipped by 5 bases and J by 1 base; unmatched bases: 9. Germline V CDR1 and CDR2: MNHNY, SVGAGI (reference sequence). The CDR3 length is 17 residues. The CDR3 here is CASSRGQGIASGNTIYF. CDR3 coding DNA: TGTGCCAGCAGTCGAGGACAGGGGATAGCATCTGGAAACACCATATATTTT.

Here the CDR3 reads CASSEVPLGEAFF. CDR3 bases: TGTGCCAGCAGTGAAGTACCGCTGGGCGAAGCTTTCTTT. V and J are TRBV6-1 and TRBJ1-1; D unclear. Trimming left V 1 base short and J 8 bases short, with 11 bases between. Germline V gene data show CDR1 as MNHNS and CDR2 as SASEGT. CDR3 length: 13 residues.

This clone is medium-sized. The CDR3 DNA reads as TGTGCCAGCAGTGATTCGGGACAGGGGGGTGGCTACACCTTC. Translated, it gives CASSDSGQGGGYTF. The V call is TRBV6-1, the J call TRBJ1-2, with TRBD1 matching 11 bases. The CDR3 is 14 residues long. Germline CDR1 and CDR2: MNHNS and SASEGT. The J segment lost 7 bases and the V segment lost 3 bases, leaving 4 bases of the junction unmatched.

V usage is TRBV5-8 and J usage is TRBJ1-2; weak D call: TRBD1 (6 bases). From germline, CDR1 is SGHTS and CDR2 YDEGEE. V shed 0 bases and J shed 4 bases, with 13 bases lying between them. The CDR3 loop spans 15 amino acids. The CDR3 protein is CASSLGAGVGYGYTF. The CDR3 nucleotides are TGTGCCAGCAGCTTGGGCGCAGGGGTCGGCTATGGCTACACCTTC.

V and J are TRBV5-4 and TRBJ2-1, with a tentative D call TRBD1 (6 bases). Trimming removed 2 bases at V and 5 bases at J, with 11 bases between. This CDR3 has 14 amino acids. Germline lookup yields CDR1 SGHNT and CDR2 YYREEE (reference sequence). The CDR3 reads CASSFFDRNNEQFF. The CDR3 region has the DNA TGTGCCAGCAGCTTTTTCGACAGGAACAATGAGCAGTTCTTC.

V gene TRBV27 combines with J gene TRBJ1-1; tentatively, D is TRBD1 (5 bases). CDR1 is MNHEY, CDR2 SMNVEV, per germline (reference sequence). CDR3 length: 13 amino acids. V lost 7 bases, J lost 1 base, and 10 bases lay in between. The CDR3: CASTNDRNTEAFF. The CDR3 DNA follows: TGTGCCAGCACAAACGACAGGAACACTGAAGCTTTCTTT.

This clone came up once. The chain joins TRBV5-1 to TRBJ2-7; 12 nucleotides agree with TRBD2. With 4 bases clipped from V and 6 bases from J, the junction kept 5 bases outside the gene matches. CDR1 and CDR2 from the germline V gene are SGHRS and YFSETQ. The CDR3 has 14 residues. CDR3 nucleotide sequence: TGCGCCAGCAGCATCCTAGCGGGAGGGCCCGAGCAGTACTTC. Protein sequence: CASSILAGGPEQYF.

The V gene is TRBV2, the J gene TRBJ2-7; maybe TRBD1 (6 bases). The V and J ends lost 7 bases and 1 base respectively, with 14 bases between them. Germline V gives CDR1 SNHLY, CDR2 FYNNEI. The CDR3 has 14 amino acids. The CDR3 nucleotides read TGTGCCAGCACCAACGGACAGCCTTCCTACGAGCAGTACTTC. Protein product: CASTNGQPSYEQYF.

The chain uses TRBV6-2 or TRBV6-3 and TRBJ1-1, with a tentative D call TRBD1 (5 bases). Germline loops: CDR1 MNHEY, CDR2 SVGEGT. This CDR3 is built from 14 residues. V was shortened by 2 bases and J by 7 bases, with 14 bases between the two germline ends. In nucleotides, the CDR3 is TGTGCCAGCAGTTACATGGGGGGATCTAATGAAGCTTTCTTT. Its protein product is CASSYMGGSNEAFF.

V usage is TRBV6-6 and J usage is TRBJ2-3, with 8 bases identical to TRBD2. Germline values: CDR1 MNHNY, CDR2 SVGAGI (reference sequence). The junction had 8 bases not matched to a gene; V was cut back by 7 bases and J by 14 bases. This CDR3 comprises 11 residues. CDR3 amino acids: CASTSGREGYF. CDR3 nucleotide sequence: TGTGCCAGCACCTCCGGGAGGGAGGGGTATTTT.

The chain links TRBV19 to TRBJ1-5; possible D gene TRBD1, 5 bases. Germline V CDR1 and CDR2: LNHDA, SQIVND (reference sequence). The CDR3 is 15 amino acids. The ends were cut back, 3 bases at V and 2 bases at J, with 11 bases in the middle. In nucleotides, the CDR3 is TGTGCCAGTAGTATGGGGCCGGATCGCAATCAGCCCCAGCATTTT. Translation: CASSMGPDRNQPQHF. The whole variable domain, filled in from reference TRBV19 and TRBJ1-5, reads DGGITQSPKYLFRKEGQNVTLSCEQNLNHDAMYWYRQDPGQGLRLIYYSQIVNDFQKGDIAEGYSVSREKKESFPLTVTSAQKNPTAFYLCASSMGPDRNQPQHFGDGTRLSIL.

This clone was observed a few times. V usage is TRBV3-1 (or the pseudogene TRBV3-2) and J usage is TRBJ1-4, with 10 bases matching TRBD1. Trimming at V came to 4 bases and at J to 5 bases, leaving 7 bases not matched to a gene. Germline V gene sequence: CDR1 LGHDT, CDR2 YNNKEL (reference sequence). There are 16 residues in the CDR3. The CDR3 DNA follows: TGTGCCAGCAGCCTAACGGACAGGGGGGTAAATGAAAAACTGTTTTTT. This gives the protein CASSLTDRGVNEKLFF.

The rearrangement links TRBV7-2 to TRBJ2-7; weak D call: TRBD1 (6 bases). The CDR3 runs 11 residues. Germline lookup yields CDR1 SGHTA and CDR2 FQGNSA. V gave up 6 bases and J gave up 7 bases, with 10 bases separating them. The DNA for the CDR3 is TGTGCCAGCAGTCTTAGGGGGGAGCAGTACTTC. Protein sequence: CASSLRGEQYF. Complete variable domain (other parts from reference TRBV7-2 and TRBJ2-7): GAGVSQSPSNKVTEKGKDVELRCDPISGHTALYWYRQSLGQGLEFLIYFQGNSAPDKSGLPSDRFSAERTGGSVSTLTIQRTQQEDSAVYLCASSLRGEQYFGPGTRLTVT.

This clone has a single count. V gene TRBV6-5 combines with J gene TRBJ2-7; possible D gene TRBD1, 7 bases. This CDR3 contains 11 residues. Trimming cost V 6 bases and J 6 bases, with 9 bases left between them. The germline CDR1 and CDR2 sequences are MNHEY and SVGAGI. The CDR3 spells CASSQGGEQYF. The CDR3 nucleotides read TGTGCCAGCAGCCAGGGGGGCGAGCAGTACTTC.

This clone was recorded once. The V call is TRBV4-1, the J call TRBJ2-5; 9 bases line up with TRBD2. This CDR3 has 16 residues. The germline V gene encodes CDR1 MGHRA and CDR2 YSYEKL. Losses at the gene ends were 1 base for V and 4 bases for J; bases not matched to a gene: 7. Written as DNA, the CDR3 is TGCGCCAGCAGCCAAGGTACGACTAGCGGCCGAGAGACCCAGTACTTC. Amino acid sequence: CASSQGTTSGRETQYF.

The chain couples TRBV4-1 to TRBJ1-2, with TRBD1 as a possible D gene (5 bases). V gave up 4 bases and J gave up 1 base, with 10 bases separating them. The CDR3 extends over 14 amino acids. Per the germline V gene, CDR1 is MGHRA and CDR2 is YSYEKL. CDR3 in amino acids: CASSLLRDNYGYTF. The CDR3 DNA reads as TGCGCCAGCAGCCTCCTCAGGGATAACTATGGCTACACCTTC.

The rearrangement joins TRBV28 to TRBJ1-2; 7 bases map to TRBD1. V gave up 5 bases and J gave up 0 bases; unmatched junction bases: 6. This CDR3 region has 15 residues. CDR1 and CDR2 from the germline V gene are MDHEN and SYDVKM. DNA for the CDR3: TGTGCCAGCAGTGAGGGGACAGATTCTAACTATGGCTACACCTTC. Encoded protein: CASSEGTDSNYGYTF.

The V gene is TRBV27, the J gene TRBJ2-3; tentative D call: TRBD1 (5 bases). Trimming removed 3 bases from V and 0 bases from J, with 13 bases in between. The germline CDR1 and CDR2 sequences are MNHEY and SMNVEV (reference sequence). This CDR3 is 16 amino acids long. Written as DNA, the CDR3 is TGTGCCAGCAGTTTGGGGCGACCCCCGAGCACAGATACGCAGTATTTT. Its translation: CASSLGRPPSTDTQYF.